These 9 T cell receptor beta chains were sequenced from one sample in a study of T-cell reconstitution after alpha-beta-depleted transplantation in children. Preparation of the TCRbeta library was carried out with unique molecular identifiers. TCRdb recomputed calls from the PCR reads with MiXCR, one row per CDR3 protein. The top ten hold around 6% of the sample, which has 200,000 to 250,000 distinct CDR3 sequences, 8% to 9.5% seen once. Here the sequenced sample was PBMCs from the stem cell graft donor, taken from the stem cell graft. The receptors derive from a human donor who donated a stem cell graft to a child with acute lymphoblastic leukemia.

This clonotype was seen a few times. The chain couples TRBV5-1 to TRBJ1-1; D perhaps matches TRBD1 (5 bases). V lost 5 bases and J 4 bases, leaving 12 bases between the germline ends. Germline V gene sequence: CDR1 SGHRS, CDR2 YFSETQ. The CDR3 is 13 residues long. The CDR3 bases are TGCGCCAGCAGGAGGTTTGGGGGCACTGAAGCTTTCTTT. It specifies CASRRFGGTEAFF.

This clonotype came up many times. Sequence at one end of the junction differs from germline and may be a read error. This rearrangement joins TRBV7-2 to TRBJ1-5, with D perhaps TRBD1 (6 bases). The CDR3 loop spans 15 amino acids. Germline CDR1 reads SGHTA; CDR2 reads FQGNSA. This chain's CDR3 is CASSLEGQGNQPQHF. The CDR3 DNA reads TGCGCCAGCAGCTTAGAGGGGCAGGGGAATCAGCCCCAGCATTTT.

The chain is built from TRBV7-9 and TRBJ2-3, with TRBD1 matching over 9 bases. CDR1 SEHNR and CDR2 FQNEAQ come from the germline V gene (reference sequence). This CDR3 has 15 residues. V was pared by 5 bases and J by 7 bases, with 10 bases of the junction left unmatched. CDR3 loop: CASSPTDRGSHTQYF. The CDR3 DNA sequence: TGTGCCAGCAGCCCTACCGACAGGGGGTCCCATACGCAGTATTTT.

This clonotype was detected many times. The chain is built from TRBV10-3 and TRBJ1-1; D is unresolved. Germline CDR1 reads ENHRY; CDR2 reads SYGVKD. CDR3 length: 14 amino acids. The ends were cut back, 3 bases at V and 4 bases at J, with 12 bases in the middle. The CDR3 here is CAISDGEGRTEAFF. CDR3 DNA: TGTGCCATCAGTGACGGTGAGGGCCGCACTGAAGCTTTCTTT.

The table lists this clonotype with a few counts. This sequence joins TRBV6-1 and TRBJ2-5; 9 nucleotides align to TRBD1. Germline V lookup: CDR1 MNHNS, CDR2 SASEGT. With 6 bases clipped from V and 4 bases from J, the junction kept 9 bases outside the gene matches. This CDR3 region has 15 residues. The CDR3 loop is CASRPSPGQGETQYF. The CDR3 DNA sequence: TGTGCCAGCAGGCCCTCTCCGGGACAGGGAGAGACCCAGTACTTC.

The chain carries TRBV27 and TRBJ2-7; 10 nucleotides match TRBD2. The ends lost 4 bases at V and 2 bases at J; junction bases unmatched: 5. Germline V gene sequence: CDR1 MNHEY, CDR2 SMNVEV (reference sequence). This CDR3 region has 15 residues. CDR3 residues: CASSWDSGGTYEQYF. The CDR3 DNA reads TGTGCCAGCAGTTGGGATAGCGGGGGGACCTACGAGCAGTACTTC.

This clonotype was detected a few times. J is TRBJ2-1 and V is TRBV19; D is possibly TRBD1 (5 bases). Looked up from germline, CDR1 is LNHDA and CDR2 is SQIVND (reference sequence). The CDR3 consists of 14 residues. V lost 6 bases and J lost 4, with 13 bases in between. This chain's CDR3 is CASRDGAAYNEQFF. In DNA, the CDR3 is TGTGCCAGTAGGGATGGGGCGGCTTACAATGAGCAGTTCTTC.

This rearrangement joins TRBV6-5 to TRBJ1-4; unclear D gene. V lost 7 bases, J lost 4 bases, and 19 bases lay in between. This CDR3 is 16 amino acids long. Germline lookup yields CDR1 MNHEY and CDR2 SVGAGI. The CDR3 reads CASTERTGLLNEKLFF. The CDR3 nucleotides read TGTGCCAGCACGGAACGAACGGGGTTGCTTAATGAAAAACTGTTTTTT.

This clonotype has only a few counts. V gene TRBV12-3 or TRBV12-4 combines with J gene TRBJ1-2; D gene ambiguous. The CDR3 loop spans 14 amino acids. V gave up 2 bases and J gave up 4 bases, with 11 bases separating them. CDR3 nucleotide sequence: TGTGCCAGCAGTTTATCAGCGTCGAGCTATGGCTACACCTTC. Translation: CASSLSASSYGYTF.